This T cell receptor beta chain was sequenced for a study of T cells in Graves' hyperthyroidism and ophthalmopathy. Amplified TCR beta CDR3 regions came from RNA transcripts. A set of HTBI primers served as the primers for a first-round RT-PCR of the TCR CDR3. TCRdb reprocessed the multiplex PCR reads with MiXCR, giving one entry per CDR3 protein. This table holds hundreds of thousands of distinct CDR3 sequences, roughly 46% found once. This clonotype occurred many times. Antigen specificity is unknown. Study-level points and caveats: Researchers found most expanded thyroid clonotypes above 0.001 in blood as well. Ophthalmopathy was identified by the model a median about seven months ahead of onset.

After removal of 5 bases from V and 5 bases from J, the junction contained 7 bases not matched to a gene. In germline, CDR1 is LNHDA, CDR2 SQIVND (reference sequence). This CDR3 contains 14 residues. Sequenced: peripheral blood or thyroid tissue (not recorded which). The gene calls are TRBV19 and TRBJ1-2; 8 nucleotides agree with TRBD1. The receptor was isolated from an adult man with Graves' disease, either hyperthyroidism or ophthalmopathy (not recorded which). DNA for the CDR3: TGTGCCAGTAGTTTGGGACAGGCCTCGTATGGCTACACCTTC. It is translated as CASSLGQASYGYTF.